This TCR beta chain was profiled in a study of regulatory T cells in long-lasting Graves disease (dated by TCRdb to the early 2020s). Turning to the overall study: Persistent Graves' disease was defined as persistently positive TSH receptor autoantibodies together with antithyroid drug treatment for over 5 years. TCR sequencing covered some 13 persistent and approximately 20 newly diagnosed Graves' disease patients, around 35 samples in total. Persistent Graves' disease patients were compared with newly diagnosed Graves' disease patients by peripheral blood TCR sequencing and RNA sequencing. Persistent Graves' disease patients in the clinical cohort had taken antithyroid drugs for about 9.7 years on average. The study was registered as a clinical trial and conducted in China. General study outcomes and caveats: Preferential use of TRBV28, TRBJ1-2 and TRBJ2-5 was observed in persistent disease, whereas TRBV20-1 and TRBJ2-1 were favored in newly diagnosed disease. Patients with persistent disease shared more public clonotypes (around 2,500) than newly diagnosed patients did (around 1,000). Persistent Graves' disease patients showed lower TCR Shannon entropy and fewer highly expanded clones than newly diagnosed patients, suggesting clonal expansion. The authors acknowledged the small sample size as a limitation that may reduce accuracy. Peripheral blood alone was examined, since thyroid tissue, which constituted the primary lesion, could not be accessed. Sequencing and analysis were restricted to the TCR beta chain.

In the case of this clonotype: The clone's antigen remains unknown. The sample holds no much larger clone one base away, and base qualities are not on file.

Preparation of the library involved multiplex PCR. For sequencing, an Illumina HiSeq 4000 was employed. TCR beta libraries were built with iRepertoire HTBI primers and Arm-PCR amplification of CDR3 regions. Gel purification was performed on PCR products prior to sequencing. As for how the authors treated the data: Gene usage analysis of CDR3 amino acid clonotypes relied on the 60 or so TRBV and about 13 TRBJ segments identified across samples. COPE and FqMerger were used to merge the filtered high-quality paired reads into contigs. BLAST was used to align contigs to the IMGT TRBV, TRBD and TRBJ reference genes, and CDR3 was defined following IMGT. Highly expanded clones were defined as clonotypes with a frequency above 0.1%. Repertoire diversity was measured by Shannon entropy, and V-J evenness by the Gini coefficient. A clonotype was considered public if more than one individual shared it. TCRdb reworked the public reads: Q25 trimming with fastp, MiXCR clone assembly, productive beta chains retained. Rows with a matching CDR3 protein are joined into one entry that keeps the most common DNA and genes. The authors' filters were not applied to this entry. This sample is represented by around 430,000 distinct CDR3 sequences; approximately 23% of them were singletons. The ten largest make up approximately 14% of the sample.

The time point label on this specimen signifies: persistent/refractory GD, antithyroid drugs over 5 years with positive TRAb. RNA was extracted from PBMCs in TRIzol for both TCR sequencing and RNA sequencing. The diagnosis of Graves' disease followed American Thyroid Association guidelines. Patients were recruited from an endocrinology department in Xi'an, China. Each patient gave roughly 8.4 milliliters of peripheral blood, collected in an EDTA anticoagulant tube. PBMCs were isolated by Ficoll Paque Plus density gradient separation without further T cell sorting. An Agilent 2100 Bioanalyzer and agarose gel were used to assess RNA quality, and a NanoDrop 2000 was used to measure RNA concentration. V drops 6 bases and J drops 0 bases, leaving 11 bases in between. The germline V gene encodes CDR1 ENHRY and CDR2 SYGVKD. There are 14 amino acids in the CDR3, from cysteine to phenylalanine inclusive. Only the CDR3 region is kept as DNA, spanning 42 bases read in frame from base 1.

Sequencing used peripheral blood mononuclear cells (PBMCs), obtained when the disease was refractory, from a patient treated with antithyroid drugs. The chain employs TRBV10-3 and TRBJ1-1; no D segment can be confidently identified. The sequence derives from a female donor with Graves disease. The sequenced DNA is TGTGCCATCAGCTCCGGAGAGTTGAACACTGAAGCTTTCTTT. Translated, this is CAISSGELNTEAFF.